This T cell receptor (beta chain) was profiled in a study of OX40 agonist ivuxolimab in advanced cancers. General study points: On average, CD8+ T cells had more expanded clones than CD4+. Antigen targets of the expanded peripheral T cells went undetermined.

As to this clone: The antigen remains undetermined.

Assay: immunoSEQ multiplex PCR; the TCRdb copy retains only in-frame clones and omits some. The top ten clones hold about 1.3% of a sample with around 67,000 clones, 70% to 90% of them seen once. The germline V gene has CDR1 MNHNY and CDR2 SVGAGI (reference sequence). CDR3 length: 16 amino acids. The J segment lost 0 bases and the V segment lost 6 bases, leaving 4 bases of the junction unmatched. J is TRBJ1-6 and V is TRBV6-6, with TRBD1 matching over 8 bases. This receptor was identified in an adult with an advanced solid tumor such as melanoma, head and neck, liver or kidney cancer. The sample consisted of CD4+ or CD8+ T cells sorted from blood, taken in a trial of the OX40 agonist ivuxolimab. DNA for the CDR3: TGTGCCAGCAGGGCGGGACAGGACTCCTATAATTCACCCCTCCACTTT. It codes for CASRAGQDSYNSPLHF.